These T cell receptor beta chains were read from a single sample in a study of shared clonotypes between healthy human individuals. Some clones are missing from TCRdb's copy, which holds only in-frame ones; the method was immunoSEQ multiplex PCR. The sample contains roughly 700,000 clones, 80% to 95% of which appear only once. Sequenced sample: memory CD8+ T cells from PBMCs. Receptor source: a man aged 18-30 years in good health. Some clones in this sample may be carry-over from other donors' samples. The CDR3 runs from the conserved cysteine through the conserved F or W. Each record gives: V gene, CDR3 protein.

TRBV7-9 CASSSGLELNTEAFF
TRBV7-9 CASSLGLESGQYF
TRBV27 CASSLSWGANTEAFF
TRBV5-6 CASSLDASGIYNEQFF
TRBV21-1 CASSKWGGAGPNEQYF
TRBV7-9 CASSPTARGSTEQYF
TRBV5-6 CASSHGTSFYNEQFF
TRBV29-1 CSVLTADNTEAFF
TRBV7-9 CASSLASGRGYNEQFF
TRBV28 CASRPRPSIPGSYNSPLHF
TRBV6-5 CASNPDGLSYEQYF
TRBV7-9 CASSSTPEVGGELFF
TRBV27 CASSPQLVTTEAFF
TRBV5-1 CASSSRDTGELFF